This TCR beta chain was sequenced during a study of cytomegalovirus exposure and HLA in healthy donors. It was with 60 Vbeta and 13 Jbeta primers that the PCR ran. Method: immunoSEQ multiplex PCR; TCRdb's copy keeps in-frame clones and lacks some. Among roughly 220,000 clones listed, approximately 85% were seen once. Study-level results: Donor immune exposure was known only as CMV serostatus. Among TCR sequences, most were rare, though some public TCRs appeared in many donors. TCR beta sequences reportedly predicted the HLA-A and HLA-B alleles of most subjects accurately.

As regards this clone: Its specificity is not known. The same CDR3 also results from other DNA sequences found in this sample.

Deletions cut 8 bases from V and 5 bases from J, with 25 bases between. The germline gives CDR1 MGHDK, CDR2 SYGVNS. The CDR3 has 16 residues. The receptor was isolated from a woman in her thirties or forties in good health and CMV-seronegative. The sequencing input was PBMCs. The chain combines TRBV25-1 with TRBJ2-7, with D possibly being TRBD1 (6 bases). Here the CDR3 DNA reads TGTGCCAGCGAAAGCTTAAAGGGGGACGCCGAAGACGAGCAGTACTTC. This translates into CASESLKGDAEDEQYF.